The 25 T cell receptor beta chains given below trace back to one sample, sequenced in a study of beta chain features in type 1 diabetes. The entirety of the isolated RNA underwent reverse transcription, so expressed TCRB transcripts were sequenced. Sequencing used immunoSEQ multiplex PCR; TCRdb keeps in-frame clones, though not all of them. The sample comprises around 170,000 clones, approximately 9% of which are singletons, and approximately 2.2% rests with the top ten. Sequenced: central memory CD4+ T cells from blood. The source of these receptors is a woman younger than 30 in good health.

The chain combines TRBV7-3 with TRBJ2-1, with TRBD2 identical over 14 bases. Germline loops: CDR1 SGHTA, CDR2 FQGTGA. Trimming cost V 4 bases and J 11 bases; bases outside gene matches: 4. The CDR3 totals 14 residues. The CDR3 is CASSSGLAGGKQFF. In DNA, the CDR3 is TGTGCCAGCAGCTCCGGACTAGCGGGGGGCAAGCAGTTCTTC.

This clone was seen more than once but under ten times. The V and J genes are TRBV29-1 and TRBJ2-5; 8 nucleotides agree with TRBD1. The germline V gene encodes CDR1 SQVTM and CDR2 ANQGSEA. The CDR3 covers 13 residues. The trim removed 6 bases at V and 6 bases at J, leaving 9 bases unmatched. The CDR3 DNA sequence: TGCAGCGTCTTGCGGCAGGGGGCTAAGACCCAGTACTTC. Translating it yields CSVLRQGAKTQYF.

This chain links TRBV25-1 with TRBJ1-1; unclear D gene. This CDR3 has 14 residues. Germline CDR1 and CDR2: MGHDK and SYGVNS. The V gene lost 3 bases and the J gene lost 5 bases, with 13 bases spanning the gap. The CDR3 loop is CASSDLGKRTEAFF. As DNA, the CDR3 is TGTGCCAGCAGTGACCTGGGCAAGCGGACTGAAGCTTTCTTT. Supplemented by reference TRBV25-1 and TRBJ1-1, the full variable domain reads EADIYQTPRYLVIGTGKKITLECSQTMGHDKMYWYQQDPGMELHLIHYSYGVNSTEKGDLSSESTVSRIRTEHFPLTLESARPSHTSQYLCASSDLGKRTEAFFGQGTRLTVV.

This clone was counted a few times. The chain is built from TRBV7-9 and TRBJ2-4, with D maybe TRBD2 (5 bases). Trimming removed 3 bases at V and 8 bases at J, with 14 bases between. Looked up from germline, CDR1 is SEHNR and CDR2 is FQNEAQ (reference sequence). The CDR3 totals 14 residues. The CDR3 DNA is TGTGCCAGCAGCTTTGGGCCTAGCCGTGACATTCAGTACTTC. Translation gives CASSFGPSRDIQYF.

In nucleotides, the CDR3 is TGTGCCAGCGGACAGGGCTATCAGCCCCAGCATTTT. Its translation is CASGQGYQPQHF. The chain uses TRBV6-5 and TRBJ1-5; 8 bases line up with TRBD1. This CDR3 comprises 12 residues. CDR1 and CDR2 (germline): MNHEY, SVGAGI. The ends lost 8 bases at V and 5 bases at J; junction bases unmatched: 2.

This clone was counted between two and nine times. The chain joins TRBV7-6 to TRBJ2-5; TRBD1 agrees at 9 bases. The CDR3 contains 13 residues. Per germline, CDR1 SGHVS and CDR2 FNYEAQ. Trimming took 4 bases from V and 5 from J; bases not matched to a gene: 2. The chain's CDR3 is CASSWDRVETQYF. DNA of the CDR3: TGTGCCAGCAGCTGGGACAGGGTTGAGACCCAGTACTTC. The whole variable domain, remainder taken from reference TRBV7-6 and TRBJ2-5, is GAGVSQSPRYKVTKRGQDVALRCDPISGHVSLYWYRQALGQGPEFLTYFNYEAQQDKSGLPNDRFSAERPEGSISTLTIQRTEQRDSAMYRCASSWDRVETQYFGPGTRLLVL.

Only a few counts were recorded for this clone. The chain couples TRBV11-3 to TRBJ2-6; D perhaps matches TRBD1 (5 bases). Trimming cost V 0 bases and J 2 bases, with 5 bases left between them. There are 15 residues in the CDR3. Looked up from germline, CDR1 is SGHNT and CDR2 is YENEEA. The CDR3 region is CASSLEGAGANVLTF. As DNA, the CDR3 is TGTGCCAGCAGCTTAGAAGGGGCTGGGGCCAACGTCCTGACTTTC.

The chain is built from TRBV18 and TRBJ2-2; weak D call: TRBD2 (5 bases). This CDR3 is built from 14 residues. CDR1 and CDR2 from the germline V gene are KGHSH and LQKENI. The V end was cut by 2 bases, the J end by 7 bases, with 11 bases between. Here the CDR3 DNA reads TGTGCCAGCTCACCAGATGACGGGATCGGGGAGCTGTTTTTT. This encodes CASSPDDGIGELFF.

CDR3 coding DNA: TGTGCCAGCAGTTCGAGGACAGGAGTGAACACTGAAGCTTTCTTT. Its protein product is CASSSRTGVNTEAFF. The rearrangement joins TRBV6-1 to TRBJ1-1; 7 bases match TRBD1. V lost 5 bases and J lost 0; bases outside the gene matches: 6. CDR1 is MNHNS and CDR2 is SASEGT in the germline V gene. The CDR3 is made up of 15 amino acids.

J is TRBJ2-5 and V is TRBV7-2, with a possible D match to TRBD1 (7 bases). V lost 11 bases, J lost 4 bases, and 17 bases lay in between. The CDR3 consists of 13 residues. In germline, CDR1 is SGHTA, CDR2 FQGNSA. CDR3: CASAGGLGETQYF. For the CDR3, the DNA is TGTGCCTCCGCAGGGGGGCTCGGAGAGACCCAGTACTTC.

This sequence joins TRBV6-1 and TRBJ2-3; no firm D call. The germline V gene has CDR1 MNHNS and CDR2 SASEGT. The CDR3 totals 14 residues. The V gene lost 6 bases and the J gene lost 3 bases, with 13 bases spanning the gap. The CDR3 DNA follows: TGTGCCAGCAGAGGCGCTAGGATTACAGATACGCAGTATTTT. It specifies CASRGARITDTQYF.

In this sample, this clone turned up a few times. This chain joins TRBV4-1 and TRBJ1-2; 9 bases match TRBD1. The J segment lost 0 bases and the V segment lost 1 base, leaving 6 bases of the junction unmatched. CDR3 length: 17 residues. Germline V gene sequence: CDR1 MGHRA, CDR2 YSYEKL. The CDR3 loop reads CASSQGDGTGSNYGYTF. In nucleotides, the CDR3 is TGCGCCAGCAGCCAAGGAGACGGGACAGGGTCTAACTATGGCTACACCTTC.

This clone came up a few times. The chain carries TRBV7-3 and TRBJ2-3; possibly TRBD2 for D (6 bases). CDR3 length: 14 residues. CDR1 and CDR2 (germline): SGHTA, FQGTGA. Trimming pared 5 bases from V and 8 bases from J, leaving 17 bases between. The CDR3 DNA reads TGTGCCAGCAGCACCCAAGCGGAGGAGGGTACGCAGTATTTT. Residues: CASSTQAEEGTQYF.

This clone was counted only a few times. The rearrangement joins TRBV14 to TRBJ1-3; 9 positions agree with TRBD1. Looked up from germline, CDR1 is SGHDN and CDR2 is FVKESK. J gave up 4 bases and V 6 bases, and 4 bases lay outside the gene matches. This CDR3 contains 14 residues. The CDR3 bases are TGTGCCAGCAGTCGACAGGGGGAAGGAAACACCATATATTTT. This gives the protein CASSRQGEGNTIYF.

The rearrangement uses TRBV4-2 and TRBJ2-1, with 8 nucleotides matching TRBD1. Germline V gives CDR1 LGHNA, CDR2 YNFKEQ. V dropped 1 base and J dropped 7; count of bases not matched to a gene: 6. CDR3 size: 15 residues. CDR3 nucleotide sequence: TGTGCCAGCAGCCAAGTTAGGCAGGGGGCAAATGAGCAGTTCTTC. It yields the protein CASSQVRQGANEQFF.

This clone was recorded at least ten times. This chain joins TRBV13 and TRBJ2-7, with D uncertain. Germline CDR1 PRHDT, CDR2 FYEKMQ (reference sequence). V lost 3 bases, J lost 0 bases, and 3 bases lay in between. The CDR3 spans 12 residues. The CDR3 protein is CASSFRSYEQYF. The CDR3 coding sequence is TGTGCCAGCAGCTTTCGCTCCTACGAGCAGTACTTC.

This rearrangement joins TRBV2 to TRBJ2-1; TRBD2 aligns across 8 bases. The germline V gene encodes CDR1 SNHLY and CDR2 FYNNEI. The V gene end was trimmed by 0 bases and the J gene end by 6 bases; junction bases not matched to a gene: 7. This CDR3 comprises 16 residues. The chain's CDR3 is CASSEAQPGLGNEQFF. The CDR3 region has the DNA TGTGCCAGCAGTGAAGCCCAACCGGGACTAGGCAATGAGCAGTTCTTC.

This clone appeared a few times. The genes are TRBV30 and TRBJ2-7, with TRBD2 matching 7 bases. The CDR3 covers 11 residues. Germline V CDR1 and CDR2: GTSNPN, SVGIG (reference sequence). V lost 5 bases to trimming and J lost 4 bases; unmatched junction nucleotides: 2. The DNA of the CDR3 is TGTGCCTGGGGGAGGGAATACGAGCAGTACTTC. Its protein product is CAWGREYEQYF.

The chain carries TRBV7-2 and TRBJ1-2; D is undetermined. The CDR3 runs to 12 residues. Germline loops: CDR1 SGHTA, CDR2 FQGNSA. Trimming shortened V by 4 bases and J by 8 bases, and 11 bases separated the two germline ends. DNA of the CDR3: TGTGCCAGCAGCTCTACCACCGGGGGCTACACCTTC. This codes for CASSSTTGGYTF.

The CDR3 here is CASREPRGGHEQFF. The DNA for the CDR3 is TGTGCCAGCAGAGAACCGCGGGGGGGCCATGAGCAGTTCTTC. The rearrangement joins TRBV6-5 to TRBJ2-1, with TRBD2 matching over 9 bases. The CDR3 covers 14 residues. V was clipped by 6 bases and J by 8 bases; unmatched bases: 8. The V gene's germline CDR1 is MNHEY and CDR2 SVGAGI.

The genes are TRBV29-1 and TRBJ1-2, with TRBD1 as a possible D gene (5 bases). The CDR3 loop spans 12 amino acids. CDR1 SQVTM and CDR2 ANQGSEA come from the germline V gene. Trimming cost V 6 bases and J 3 bases, with 11 bases left between them. DNA for the CDR3: TGCAGCGTCATGGCCAGGGACTATGGCTACACCTTC. It codes for CSVMARDYGYTF.

The chain links TRBV7-9 to TRBJ1-1; 7 bases agree with TRBD1. This CDR3 is 11 amino acids long. CDR1 and CDR2 (germline): SEHNR, FQNEAQ (reference sequence). The V and J ends lost 5 bases and 7 bases, in that order; junction bases with no gene match: 1. CDR3 nucleotide sequence: TGTGCCAGCAGCCGGGACAGTGAAGCTTTCTTT. It is translated as CASSRDSEAFF.

This clone appeared a few times. The gene calls are TRBV29-1 and TRBJ2-7; TRBD2 matches at 10 bases. The CDR3 covers 13 residues. CDR1 SQVTM and CDR2 ANQGSEA come from the germline V gene. V lost 6 bases and J lost 2; bases outside the gene matches: 4. The DNA of the CDR3 is TGCAGCGTCGTCCTAGCGGGAGCCTACGAGCAGTACTTC. This sequence encodes CSVVLAGAYEQYF.

This clone came up a few times. The J gene is TRBJ2-3, the V gene TRBV2, with 10 positions matching TRBD2. CDR1 is SNHLY and CDR2 is FYNNEI in the germline V gene. J gave up 1 base and V 6 bases, and 4 bases lay outside the gene matches. The length of the CDR3 is 15 residues. CDR3 amino acids: CASRMGLARTDTQYF. The CDR3 DNA reads TGTGCCAGCAGGATGGGACTAGCGCGCACAGATACGCAGTATTTT.

The rearrangement joins TRBV4-1 to TRBJ2-1; TRBD2 matches 7 bases. Germline assignment: CDR1 MGHRA and CDR2 YSYEKL. With V trimmed by 0 bases and J by 10 bases, 9 bases remained unmatched. The CDR3 consists of 15 residues. The CDR3 region is CASSQEGRERREQFF. For the CDR3, the DNA is TGCGCCAGCAGCCAAGAAGGGAGGGAACGACGGGAGCAGTTCTTC.